The 22 T cell receptor beta chains listed next were all sequenced from one sample in a study of blood T cell repertoires in COVID-19. The repertoire was sequenced with immunoSEQ multiplex PCR; TCRdb's copy has only in-frame clones and lacks some. The sample records 110,000 or so clones, roughly 91% being singletons. Sequences were obtained from peripheral blood. These receptors were obtained from a human donor with acute or convalescent COVID-19. The donor label of this sample is uncertain.

This chain connects TRBV4-1 to TRBJ1-5; the match to TRBD1 covers 8 bases. Germline V gene sequence: CDR1 MGHRA, CDR2 YSYEKL. The CDR3 spans 15 residues. The J segment lost 2 bases and the V segment lost 2 bases, leaving 2 bases of the junction unmatched. Here the CDR3 reads CASSQQGAGNQPQHF. As DNA, the CDR3 is TGCGCCAGCAGCCAACAGGGGGCGGGCAATCAGCCCCAGCATTTT.

J is TRBJ1-3 and V is TRBV12-3 or TRBV12-4; no clear D. The CDR3 is 13 amino acids. V lost 1 base, J lost 3 bases, and 4 bases lay in between. The CDR3, as DNA: TGTGCCAGCAGTTTAGGAGGTGGAAACACCATATATTTT. Its translation is CASSLGGGNTIYF.

This chain connects TRBV16 to TRBJ1-1; TRBD1 might be the D (6 bases). With 1 base removed from V and 4 bases from J, the gap between germline ends came to 10 bases. This CDR3 has 14 residues. Germline V gene sequence: CDR1 KGHSY, CDR2 FQNENV. The CDR3 loop is CASSQFQGSTEAFF. Here the CDR3 DNA reads TGTGCCAGCAGCCAATTTCAGGGGTCCACTGAAGCTTTCTTT.

This sequence joins TRBV7-8 and TRBJ1-5; 8 nucleotides align to TRBD1. V trimming: 5 bases; J trimming: 0 bases; junction bases outside the gene matches: 6. This CDR3 comprises 16 residues. The germline gives CDR1 SGHVS, CDR2 FQNEAQ. The CDR3 bases are TGTGCCAGCAGCCCCCTCCAGGGGGCTAGCAATCAGCCCCAGCATTTT. Translating gives CASSPLQGASNQPQHF.

The chain has TRBV2 and TRBJ2-3; D is undetermined. V lost 6 bases to trimming and J lost 2 bases, with 6 bases between them. The CDR3 loop spans 12 amino acids. Germline V CDR1 and CDR2: SNHLY, FYNNEI. CDR3 sequence reads: CASSPTTDTQYF. As DNA, the CDR3 is TGTGCCAGCAGCCCTACCACAGATACGCAGTATTTT.

V and J are TRBV7-2 and TRBJ2-2; 9 bases are a match to TRBD2. Germline-derived CDR1 and CDR2 are SGHTA and FQGNSA. This CDR3 comprises 17 residues. V gave up 2 bases and J gave up 4 bases; unmatched junction bases: 8. CDR3 bases: TGTGCCAGCAGCTTATCCCACCTAGCGGGAATCACCGGGGAGCTGTTTTTT. Residues: CASSLSHLAGITGELFF. The entire variable domain, with the rest obtained from reference TRBV7-2 and TRBJ2-2, is as follows: GAGVSQSPSNKVTEKGKDVELRCDPISGHTALYWYRQSLGQGLEFLIYFQGNSAPDKSGLPSDRFSAERTGGSVSTLTIQRTQQEDSAVYLCASSLSHLAGITGELFFGEGSRLTVL.

The chain couples TRBV6-5 to TRBJ1-5, with a tentative D call TRBD1 (6 bases). V lost 0 bases, J lost 4 bases, and 10 bases lay in between. Per the germline V gene, CDR1 is MNHEY and CDR2 is SVGAGI. The CDR3 is 15 residues long. CDR3 in amino acids: CASSYSGGGNQPQHF. For the CDR3, the DNA is TGTGCCAGCAGTTACTCAGGGGGGGGAAATCAGCCCCAGCATTTT.

The V gene is TRBV19, the J gene TRBJ1-5; 7 bases fit TRBD1. Germline V lookup: CDR1 LNHDA, CDR2 SQIVND (reference sequence). J lost 4 bases, V lost 8 bases, and 8 bases had no gene match. There are 14 residues in the CDR3. As DNA, the CDR3 is TGTGCCAGTTCCGGACAGGACAGAAATCAGCCCCAGCATTTT. Its protein product is CASSGQDRNQPQHF.

In this sample, this clone turned up once. The V and J genes are TRBV7-9 and TRBJ2-1, with 9 bases that match TRBD1. V trimming: 3 bases; J trimming: 4 bases; junction bases outside the gene matches: 1. Per germline, CDR1 SEHNR and CDR2 FQNEAQ (reference sequence). This CDR3 spans 14 amino acids. CDR3 loop: CASSFGQGYNEQFF. Here the CDR3 DNA reads TGTGCCAGCAGCTTCGGACAGGGGTACAATGAGCAGTTCTTC.

The chain links TRBV6-5 to TRBJ1-6, with a tentative D call TRBD1 (5 bases). The V and J ends lost 4 bases and 9 bases respectively, with 10 bases between them. CDR1 and CDR2 from the germline V gene are MNHEY and SVGAGI. This CDR3 contains 13 residues. The CDR3: CASSFWQGSPLHF. CDR3 coding DNA: TGTGCCAGCAGTTTCTGGCAGGGTTCACCCCTCCACTTT.

The genes are TRBV7-9 and TRBJ1-1, with 8 bases fitting TRBD1. The CDR3 covers 14 residues. The J segment lost 6 bases and the V segment lost 5 bases, leaving 8 bases of the junction unmatched. Germline-derived CDR1 and CDR2 are SEHNR and FQNEAQ (reference sequence). The DNA for the CDR3 is TGTGCCAGCAGCCGCAATGACAGGGGCGCTGAAGCTTTCTTT. Translated: CASSRNDRGAEAFF. Looking up the rest from reference TRBV7-9 and TRBJ1-1 gives the full variable domain: DTGVSQNPRHKITKRGQNVTFRCDPISEHNRLYWYRQTLGQGPEFLTYFQNEAQLEKSRLLSDRFSAERPKGSFSTLEIQRTEQGDSAMYLCASSRNDRGAEAFFGQGTRLTVV.

This chain joins TRBV5-3 and TRBJ1-5; D possibly corresponds to TRBD1 (6 bases). TRBV5-3 is reported as an ORF; its role is uncertain. V lost 4 bases and J 3 bases, leaving 23 bases between the germline ends. The CDR3 runs to 18 residues. The CDR3 is CARSNRVRSSKNNQPQHF. The CDR3 nucleotides are TGTGCCAGAAGCAACAGGGTCCGCTCTTCCAAAAACAATCAGCCCCAGCATTTT.

The V call is TRBV27, the J call TRBJ2-3, with TRBD2 as a possible D gene (5 bases). Looked up from germline, CDR1 is MNHEY and CDR2 is SMNVEV (reference sequence). V gave up 7 bases and J gave up 3 bases, with 17 bases separating them. There are 15 residues in the CDR3. The CDR3 nucleotides are TGTGCCAGCACCCTCAATGGGAGAGGGACAGATACGCAGTATTTT. Translation gives CASTLNGRGTDTQYF.

The V gene is TRBV2, the J gene TRBJ1-3; 7 bases are shared with TRBD1. The CDR3 covers 14 residues. Germline V lookup: CDR1 SNHLY, CDR2 FYNNEI. The trim removed 6 bases at V and 4 bases at J, leaving 6 bases unmatched. In DNA, the CDR3 is TGTGCCAGCAGCCCCAGGGGGGCCGGAAACACCATATATTTT. Amino acids: CASSPRGAGNTIYF.

This rearrangement joins TRBV2 to TRBJ2-1; 11 bases match TRBD2. Losses at the gene ends were 5 bases for V and 5 bases for J; bases not matched to a gene: 5. The CDR3 loop spans 15 amino acids. Germline loops: CDR1 SNHLY, CDR2 FYNNEI. CDR3 coding DNA: TGTGCCAGCAGTCGTCGACTAGCGGGAAACAATGAGCAGTTCTTC. Its translation: CASSRRLAGNNEQFF.

The chain recombines TRBV19 with TRBJ1-2, with 7 positions matching TRBD1. The germline V gene encodes CDR1 LNHDA and CDR2 SQIVND (reference sequence). The length of the CDR3 is 14 residues. Trimming took 5 bases from V and 6 from J; bases not matched to a gene: 9. The CDR3 DNA reads TGTGCCAGTAGTGTGAATGGACAGGTGGATGGCTACACCTTC. As protein: CASSVNGQVDGYTF.

The sample holds a few counts of this clone. V and J are TRBV20-1 and TRBJ1-6, with D possibly TRBD1 on 6 matching bases. The CDR3 runs to 11 residues. In germline, CDR1 is DFQATT, CDR2 SNEGSKA (reference sequence). V was pared by 0 bases and J by 19 bases, with 13 bases between. CDR3 in amino acids: CSAREDWDTHF. The CDR3 nucleotides are TGCAGTGCTAGAGAAGACTGGGACACTCACTTT.

The chain links TRBV6-2 or TRBV6-3 to TRBJ1-4; the D is unclear. CDR1 is MNHEY and CDR2 is SVGEGT in the germline V gene. V gave up 4 bases and J gave up 6 bases, with 15 bases separating them. The CDR3 sequence is 15 residues long. CDR3 region: CASSSRFAADEKLFF. CDR3 DNA sequence: TGTGCCAGCAGTTCGCGATTCGCTGCTGATGAAAAACTGTTTTTT.

The chain couples TRBV7-9 to TRBJ1-6, with 8 nucleotides matching TRBD1. The CDR3 has 15 amino acids. The V gene end was trimmed by 8 bases and the J gene end by 5 bases; junction bases not matched to a gene: 8. CDR1 is SEHNR and CDR2 is FQNEAQ in the germline V gene (reference sequence). Here the CDR3 reads CASGGQGIDNSPLHF. The CDR3 nucleotides are TGTGCCAGCGGTGGACAGGGTATAGATAATTCACCCCTCCACTTT.

The chain uses TRBV7-3 and TRBJ1-1; 9 nucleotides match TRBD1. From germline, CDR1 is SGHTA and CDR2 FQGTGA. J lost 7 bases, V lost 5 bases, and 2 bases had no gene match. The CDR3 sequence is 12 residues long. CDR3 residues: CASSTGQGEAFF. DNA for the CDR3: TGTGCCAGCAGCACGGGACAGGGTGAAGCTTTCTTT.

The chain recombines TRBV5-1 with TRBJ1-4; D not certain. The germline CDR1 and CDR2 sequences are SGHRS and YFSETQ. This CDR3 is built from 17 residues. Trimming took 4 bases from V and 0 from J, leaving 16 bases between them. The CDR3 nucleotides are TGCGCCAGCAGCCTCTCTCCATCAGTTGCAACTAATGAAAAACTGTTTTTT. This codes for CASSLSPSVATNEKLFF.

The chain couples TRBV10-3 to TRBJ2-1; possible D gene TRBD2, 6 bases. The CDR3 sequence is 15 residues long. Germline loops: CDR1 ENHRY, CDR2 SYGVKD. V lost 7 bases and J lost 3, with 16 bases in between. The CDR3 DNA follows: TGTGCCATCAAGCCGACGGGACTGTACTACAATGAGCAGTTCTTC. Translation gives CAIKPTGLYYNEQFF.